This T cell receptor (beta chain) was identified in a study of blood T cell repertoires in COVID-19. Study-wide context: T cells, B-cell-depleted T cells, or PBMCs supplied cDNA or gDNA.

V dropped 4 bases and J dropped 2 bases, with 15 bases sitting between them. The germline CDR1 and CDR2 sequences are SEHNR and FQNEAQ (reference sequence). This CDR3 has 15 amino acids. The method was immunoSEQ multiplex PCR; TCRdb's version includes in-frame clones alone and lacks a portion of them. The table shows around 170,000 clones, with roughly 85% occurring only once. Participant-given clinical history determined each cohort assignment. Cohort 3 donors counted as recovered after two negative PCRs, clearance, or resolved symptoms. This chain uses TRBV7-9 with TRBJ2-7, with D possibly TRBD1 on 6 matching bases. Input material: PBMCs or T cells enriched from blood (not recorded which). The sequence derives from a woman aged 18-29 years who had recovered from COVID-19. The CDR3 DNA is TGTGCCAGCAGCTCAGAGGGGGAATTGGCCTACGAGCAGTACTTC. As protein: CASSSEGELAYEQYF.